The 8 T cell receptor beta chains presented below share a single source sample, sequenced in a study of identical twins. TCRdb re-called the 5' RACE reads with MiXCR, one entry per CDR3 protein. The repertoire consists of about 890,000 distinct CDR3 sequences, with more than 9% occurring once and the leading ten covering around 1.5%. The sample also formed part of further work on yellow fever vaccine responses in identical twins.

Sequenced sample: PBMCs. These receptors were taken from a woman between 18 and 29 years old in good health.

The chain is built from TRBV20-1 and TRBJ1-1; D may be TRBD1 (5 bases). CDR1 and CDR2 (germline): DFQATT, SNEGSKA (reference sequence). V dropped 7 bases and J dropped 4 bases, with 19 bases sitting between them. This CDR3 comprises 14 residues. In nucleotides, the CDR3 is TGCAGTGTTACGACCGGGACGGCGAGCACTGAAGCTTTCTTT. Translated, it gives CSVTTGTASTEAFF.

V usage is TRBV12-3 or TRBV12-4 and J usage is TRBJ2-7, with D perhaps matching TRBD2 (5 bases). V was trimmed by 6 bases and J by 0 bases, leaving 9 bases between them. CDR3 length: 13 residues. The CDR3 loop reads CASRDFNSYEQYF. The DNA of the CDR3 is TGTGCCAGCAGGGACTTCAACTCCTACGAGCAGTACTTC.

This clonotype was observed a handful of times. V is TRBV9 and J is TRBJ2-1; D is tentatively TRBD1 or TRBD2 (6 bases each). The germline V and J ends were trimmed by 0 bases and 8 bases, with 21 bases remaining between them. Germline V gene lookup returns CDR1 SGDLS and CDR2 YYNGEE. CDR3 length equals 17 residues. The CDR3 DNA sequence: TGTGCCAGCAGCGTAGAGGGGGGAGTGGTTGAAATCGATGAGCAGTTCTTC. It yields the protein CASSVEGGVVEIDEQFF.

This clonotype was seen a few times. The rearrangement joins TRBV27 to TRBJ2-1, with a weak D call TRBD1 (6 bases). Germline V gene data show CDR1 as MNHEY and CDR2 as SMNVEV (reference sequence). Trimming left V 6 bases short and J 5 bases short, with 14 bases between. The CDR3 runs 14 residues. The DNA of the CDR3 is TGTGCCAGCAGCCTCAGGGGCGCGGACAATGAGCAGTTCTTC. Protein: CASSLRGADNEQFF.

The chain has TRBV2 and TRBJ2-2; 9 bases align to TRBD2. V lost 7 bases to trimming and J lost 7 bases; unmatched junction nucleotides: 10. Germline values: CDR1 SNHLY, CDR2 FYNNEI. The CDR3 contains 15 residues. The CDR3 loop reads CASMASGIFNGELFF. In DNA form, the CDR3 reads TGTGCCAGCATGGCTAGCGGGATTTTTAACGGGGAGCTGTTTTTT.

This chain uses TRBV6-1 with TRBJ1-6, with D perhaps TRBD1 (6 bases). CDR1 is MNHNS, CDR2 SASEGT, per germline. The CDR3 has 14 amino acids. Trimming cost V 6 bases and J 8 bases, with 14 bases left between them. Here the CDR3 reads CASRSGTRDSPLHF. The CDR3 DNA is TGTGCCAGCAGGTCCGGGACAAGGGATTCACCCCTCCACTTT.

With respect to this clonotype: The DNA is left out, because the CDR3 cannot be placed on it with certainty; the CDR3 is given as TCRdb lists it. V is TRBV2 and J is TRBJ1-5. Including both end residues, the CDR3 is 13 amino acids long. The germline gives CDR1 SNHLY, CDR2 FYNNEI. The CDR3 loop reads CASSILGNQPQHF.

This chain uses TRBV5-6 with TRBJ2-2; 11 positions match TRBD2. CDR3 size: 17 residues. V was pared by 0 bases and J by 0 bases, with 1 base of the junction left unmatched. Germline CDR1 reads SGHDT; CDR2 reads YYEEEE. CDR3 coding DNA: TGTGCCAGCAGCTTGGCGACTAGCGGGACGAACACCGGGGAGCTGTTTTTT. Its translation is CASSLATSGTNTGELFF.